What follows is one TCR beta chain and its context. Its antigen is unknown. The record originates from a study of cytomegalovirus exposure and HLA in healthy donors. Study at large: The study placed less than 90% of its 350 to 450 genotyped donors in the Caucasian-associated ancestry cluster.

Regarding the study as a whole: The classifier reportedly diagnosed cytomegalovirus status with high sensitivity and specificity. Further analysis was carried out later, and it showed several of the most significant clusters appearing linked to common viral pathogens.

It was with 60 Vbeta and 13 Jbeta primers that the PCR ran. The authors' processing: Later work found approximately 87 million unique TCR beta chains, with some 11 million shared. Sequencing used immunoSEQ multiplex PCR; TCRdb keeps in-frame clones, though not all of them. D and trimming come from the DNA, and the V and J calls and clone size come from that table. The sample lists over 150,000 clones, 75% to 90% seen once, with about 2% in the top ten. V lost 6 bases and J lost 7, with 16 bases in between. CDR1 and CDR2 (germline): MNHEY, SVGAGI. CDR3 length: 14 amino acids. The chain uses TRBV6-5 and TRBJ1-5, with D possibly TRBD1 on 6 matching bases. The TCR originated in a human donor in good health. Sequenced: PBMCs. In nucleotides, the CDR3 is TGTGCCAGCAGATTAACAGGGAGGGGCCAGCCCCAGCATTTT. This codes for CASRLTGRGQPQHF.